Following are 5 T cell receptor beta chains from one sample sequenced in a study of shared clonotypes between healthy human individuals (dated by TCRdb to the early 2020s). To prepare the library, the immunoSEQ multiplex PCR assay was applied. TCRdb carries this immuneACCESS record with in-frame sequences only. Its versions omit some clonotypes, under half of them owing to an unresolved V gene in the studies checked, with the rest unexplained. The sample data list under 2.5 million clones, and around 93% of these were observed just once. In total, the top ten clones hold 0.3% to 0.45% of the sample. Sequencing was carried out using naive CD4+ T cells from PBMCs. The cell subset or site label, as the study defines it: CD45RA+ positively selected. These receptors all stem from a man aged 18 to 29 in good health. Some clones in this sample may be carry-over from other donors' samples.

The sample holds a few counts of this clone. V gene TRBV29-1 combines with J gene TRBJ1-1; no firm D call. V lost 3 bases and J 3 bases, leaving 14 bases between the germline ends. This CDR3 comprises 14 residues. Germline CDR1 reads SQVTM; CDR2 reads ANQGSEA. The CDR3 DNA sequence: TGCAGCGTTGAGAACAAGGGCCCCTACACTGAAGCTTTCTTT. Translating gives CSVENKGPYTEAFF.

The chain employs TRBV10-3 and TRBJ2-7; 10 positions match TRBD2. The CDR3 is made up of 14 amino acids. The junction had 6 bases not matched to a gene; V was cut back by 8 bases and J by 2 bases. Germline CDR1 and CDR2: ENHRY and SYGVKD. In DNA, the CDR3 is TGTGCCATCTCCCGACTAGCGGGCCCCTACGAGCAGTACTTC. Translating it yields CAISRLAGPYEQYF.

V and J are TRBV15 and TRBJ2-5, with D possibly being TRBD1 or TRBD2 (5 bases each). The CDR3 length is 17 residues. Between the trimmed V and J ends, which lost 0 bases and 3 bases, there was a span of 17 bases. CDR1 LNHNV and CDR2 YYDKDF come from the germline V gene (reference sequence). The CDR3 is CATSRDRGAGSEETQYF. CDR3 DNA sequence: TGTGCCACCAGCAGAGATAGGGGAGCTGGGTCAGAAGAGACCCAGTACTTC.

V and J are TRBV27 and TRBJ1-2; the D gene is possibly TRBD1 (5 bases). Germline assignment: CDR1 MNHEY and CDR2 SMNVEV (reference sequence). Trimming cost V 5 bases and J 6 bases, with 13 bases left between them. CDR3 length equals 13 residues. CDR3 DNA: TGTGCCAGCAGTCCCCAGGGTGGGAATGGCTACACCTTC. Its protein is CASSPQGGNGYTF.

The rearrangement uses TRBV18 and TRBJ1-2; D gene uncertain. Germline V CDR1 and CDR2: KGHSH, LQKENI. Trimming pared 2 bases from V and 8 bases from J, leaving 18 bases between. The CDR3 spans 15 residues. CDR3 protein: CASSPNQAALEGYTF. The CDR3 region has the DNA TGTGCCAGCTCACCAAACCAGGCAGCCCTGGAGGGCTACACCTTC. Looking up the rest from reference TRBV18 and TRBJ1-2 gives the full variable domain: NAGVMQNPRHLVRRRGQEARLRCSPMKGHSHVYWYRQLPEEGLKFMVYLQKENIIDESGMPKERFSAEFPKEGPSILRIQQVVRGDSAAYFCASSPNQAALEGYTFGSGTRLTVV.